Included here is one TCR beta chain sequence, with context. This record comes from a study of control samples from healthy donors and cancer patients. The repertoire was sequenced with immunoSEQ multiplex PCR; TCRdb's copy has only in-frame clones and lacks some. The table includes 130,000 or so clones, under 90% detected once. This CDR3 spans 14 amino acids. V gave up 5 bases and J gave up 4 bases, with 12 bases separating them. Germline V gene lookup returns CDR1 SEHNR and CDR2 FQNEAQ (reference sequence). The clonotype comes from a man aged 45-65 years with head and neck cancer. The sequenced sample consisted of PBMCs. This chain connects TRBV7-9 to TRBJ2-1; D is uncertain. The DNA for the CDR3 is TGTGCCAGCAGCCCCCGGTCCTCGTACAATGAGCAGTTCTTC. Encoded protein: CASSPRSSYNEQFF.